The source of this T cell receptor beta chain is a study of regulatory T cells in long-lasting Graves disease. The germline gives CDR1 MNHNS, CDR2 SASEGT. This CDR3 comprises 15 residues. The J segment lost 0 bases and the V segment lost 5 bases, leaving 5 bases of the junction unmatched. The time point: newly diagnosed GD, antithyroid drugs for less than 3 months. The authors made the TCR library using RNA they extracted from PBMCs. According to the study, TCR beta libraries were built with iRepertoire HTBI primers and CDR3-region Arm-PCR. TCRdb itself ran the multiplex PCR reads through MiXCR, one entry per CDR3 protein. The data contain approximately 460,000 distinct CDR3 sequences, over 15% of them seen just once; the ten biggest clones take up approximately 11%. The sample holds many counts of this clonotype. These data were also filed under a second study, of T cells in Graves' hyperthyroidism and ophthalmopathy.

Sequenced here: peripheral blood mononuclear cells (PBMCs), sampled at new diagnosis, from a patient treated with antithyroid drugs. The receptor was isolated from a woman aged 25 to 39 with Graves disease. The V and J genes are TRBV6-1 and TRBJ1-1; 8 bases line up with TRBD1. Here the CDR3 DNA reads TGTGCCAGCAGTCTGCGGACAGGGTTGAACACTGAAGCTTTCTTT. Translated: CASSLRTGLNTEAFF.